The present T cell receptor beta chain was sequenced within a study of Graves' ophthalmopathy and Graves' hyperthyroidism. Study-wide background: By definition, stable hyperthyroidism involved no ophthalmopathy within 18 months of follow-up.

Germline V CDR1 and CDR2: KGHDR, SFDVKD. The CDR3 covers 11 residues. V was shortened by 9 bases and J by 2 bases, with 6 bases between the two germline ends. Beta-chain TCR CDR3 regions were amplified from RNA transcripts. HTBI primers served in a first-round RT-PCR, which a second-round multiplex PCR followed. Using its own MiXCR run on the multiplex PCR reads, TCRdb lists one record per CDR3 protein. This sample has 580,000 or so distinct CDR3 sequences; about 40% occur once, and the top ten carry less than 4.5%. Study-wide points: The majority of expanded thyroid clonotypes above 0.001 frequency also occurred in blood. The study's model predicted ophthalmopathy progression at about 68% sensitivity and around 75% specificity.

In this sample, this clonotype turned up many times. Antigen: not known. The sample taken for sequencing was peripheral blood or thyroid tissue (not recorded which). The receptor was derived from an adult man with Graves' hyperthyroidism. V and J are TRBV24-1 and TRBJ2-5; no firm D call. The CDR3 spells CATGQQETQYF. In nucleotides, the CDR3 is TGTGCCACCGGGCAACAAGAGACCCAGTACTTC.